The present TCR beta chain was sequenced within a study of T cell responses to AZD1222 COVID-19 vaccine. Concerning this clone itself: Its specificity is unknown.

The V gene end was trimmed by 0 bases and the J gene end by 7 bases; junction bases not matched to a gene: 9. The CDR3 consists of 16 residues. Per the germline V gene, CDR1 is SGHVS and CDR2 is FQNEAQ. Clones were sequenced by immunoSEQ multiplex PCR, and TCRdb holds only the in-frame ones, with some missing. The sample lists roughly 65,000 clones; over 60% were seen once. Points from the study as a whole: A mostly white British donor set with more females was recruited, and clonal diversity was possibly underestimated.

This clonotype was obtained from an adult in good health. V gene TRBV7-8 combines with J gene TRBJ2-5, with 9 bases aligning to TRBD2. The material was peripheral blood, obtained on day 0 of AZD1222 vaccination. The CDR3 spells CASSLATSGPSATQYF. For the CDR3, the DNA is TGTGCCAGCAGCTTAGCGACTAGCGGCCCATCTGCGACCCAGTACTTC.